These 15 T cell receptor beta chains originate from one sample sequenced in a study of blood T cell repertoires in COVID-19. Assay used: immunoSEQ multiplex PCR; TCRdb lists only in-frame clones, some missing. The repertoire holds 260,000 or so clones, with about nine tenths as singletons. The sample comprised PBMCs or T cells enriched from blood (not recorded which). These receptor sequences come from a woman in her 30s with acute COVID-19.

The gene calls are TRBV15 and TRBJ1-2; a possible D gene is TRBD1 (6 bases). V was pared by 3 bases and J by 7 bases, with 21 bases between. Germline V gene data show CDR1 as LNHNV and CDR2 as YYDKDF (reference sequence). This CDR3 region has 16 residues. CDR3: CATSSHQGPLYIGYTF. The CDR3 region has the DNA TGTGCCACCAGCAGCCACCAGGGGCCACTTTACATTGGCTACACCTTC.

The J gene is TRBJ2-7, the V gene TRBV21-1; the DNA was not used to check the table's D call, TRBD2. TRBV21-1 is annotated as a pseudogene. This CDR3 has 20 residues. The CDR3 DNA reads TGTGCCAGCAGCCCCCAGGGACCAACGGGAGGGTCTAGCGGGGACGACGAGCAGTACTTC. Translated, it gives CASSPQGPTGGSSGDDEQYF.

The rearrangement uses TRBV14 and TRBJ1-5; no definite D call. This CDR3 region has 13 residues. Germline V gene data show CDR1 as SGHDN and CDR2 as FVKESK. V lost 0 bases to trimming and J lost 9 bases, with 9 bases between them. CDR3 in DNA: TGTGCCAGCAGCCAAGATCCCGCGGGGCCCCAGCATTTT. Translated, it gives CASSQDPAGPQHF.

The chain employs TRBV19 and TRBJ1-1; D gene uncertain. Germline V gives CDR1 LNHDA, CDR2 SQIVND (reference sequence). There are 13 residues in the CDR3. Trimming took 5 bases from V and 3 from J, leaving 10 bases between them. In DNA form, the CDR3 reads TGTGCCAGTAGTGTTTACACGTACACTGAAGCTTTCTTT. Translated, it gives CASSVYTYTEAFF.

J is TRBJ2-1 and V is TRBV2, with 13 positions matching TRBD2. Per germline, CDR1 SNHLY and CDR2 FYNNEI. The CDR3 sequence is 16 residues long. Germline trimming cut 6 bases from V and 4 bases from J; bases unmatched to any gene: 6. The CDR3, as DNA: TGTGCCAGCAGACCTAGGACTAGCGGGGGTTACAATGAGCAGTTCTTC. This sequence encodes CASRPRTSGGYNEQFF.

The CDR3 DNA is TGCAGCGTTGAAGAAGGGGGGGTAAGAGGCGGCTACACCTTC. Encoded protein: CSVEEGGVRGGYTF. The genes are TRBV29-1 and TRBJ1-2, with a weak D call TRBD1 (6 bases). Trimming took off 0 bases at V and 8 bases at J, with 16 bases between the two ends. From germline, CDR1 is SQVTM and CDR2 ANQGSEA. The CDR3 is 14 amino acids. Drawing the rest from reference TRBV29-1 and TRBJ1-2, the complete variable domain is SAVISQKPSRDICQRGTSLTIQCQVDSQVTMMFWYRQQPGQSLTLIATANQGSEATYESGFVIDKFPISRPNLTFSTLTVSNMSPEDSSIYLCSVEEGGVRGGYTFGSGTRLTVV.

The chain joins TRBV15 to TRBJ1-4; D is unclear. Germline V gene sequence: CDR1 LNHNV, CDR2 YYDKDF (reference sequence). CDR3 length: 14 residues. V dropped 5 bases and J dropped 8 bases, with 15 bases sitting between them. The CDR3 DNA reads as TGTGCCACCAGCCCAAGTCCTCTGGGCGAAAAACTGTTTTTT. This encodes CATSPSPLGEKLFF.

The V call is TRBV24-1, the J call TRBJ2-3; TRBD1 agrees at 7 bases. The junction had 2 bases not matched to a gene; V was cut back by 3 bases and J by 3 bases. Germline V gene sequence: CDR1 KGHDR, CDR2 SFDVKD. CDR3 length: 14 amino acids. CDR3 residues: CATSDRQGTDTQYF. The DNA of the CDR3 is TGTGCCACCAGTGATAGACAGGGAACAGATACGCAGTATTTT.

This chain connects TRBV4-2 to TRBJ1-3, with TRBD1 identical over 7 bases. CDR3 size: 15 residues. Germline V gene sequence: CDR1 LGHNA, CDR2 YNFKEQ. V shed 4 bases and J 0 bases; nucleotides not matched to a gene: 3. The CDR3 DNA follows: TGTGCCAGCAGCCCACAGGGGAGCTCTGGAAACACCATATATTTT. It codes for CASSPQGSSGNTIYF.

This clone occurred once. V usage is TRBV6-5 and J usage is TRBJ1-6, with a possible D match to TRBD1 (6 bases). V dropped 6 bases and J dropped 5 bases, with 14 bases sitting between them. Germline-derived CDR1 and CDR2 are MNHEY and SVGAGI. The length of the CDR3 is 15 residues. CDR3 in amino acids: CASSPRGDNNSPLHF. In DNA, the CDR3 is TGTGCCAGCAGCCCCCGAGGGGACAATAATTCACCCCTCCACTTT.

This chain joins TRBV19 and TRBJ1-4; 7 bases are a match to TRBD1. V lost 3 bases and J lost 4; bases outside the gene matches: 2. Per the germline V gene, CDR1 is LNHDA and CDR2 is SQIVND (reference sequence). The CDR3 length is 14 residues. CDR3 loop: CASSIDRDNEKLFF. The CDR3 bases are TGTGCCAGTAGTATTGACAGGGATAATGAAAAACTGTTTTTT.

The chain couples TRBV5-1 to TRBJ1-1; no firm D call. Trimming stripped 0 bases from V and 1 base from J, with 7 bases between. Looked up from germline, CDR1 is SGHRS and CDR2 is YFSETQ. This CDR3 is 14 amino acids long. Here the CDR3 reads CASSLGWQNTEAFF. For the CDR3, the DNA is TGCGCCAGCAGCTTGGGGTGGCAGAACACTGAAGCTTTCTTT.

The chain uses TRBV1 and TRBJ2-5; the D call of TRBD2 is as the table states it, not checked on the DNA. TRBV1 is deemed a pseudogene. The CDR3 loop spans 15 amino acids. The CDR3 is CTSSQDGGAGETQYF. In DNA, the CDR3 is TGCACCAGCAGCCAGGACGGGGGGGCGGGAGAGACCCAGTACTTC.

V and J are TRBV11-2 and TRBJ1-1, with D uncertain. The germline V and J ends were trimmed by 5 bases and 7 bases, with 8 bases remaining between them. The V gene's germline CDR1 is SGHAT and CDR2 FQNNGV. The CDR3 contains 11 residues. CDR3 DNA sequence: TGTGCCAGCAGCCAGAACTATGAAGCTTTCTTT. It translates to CASSQNYEAFF.

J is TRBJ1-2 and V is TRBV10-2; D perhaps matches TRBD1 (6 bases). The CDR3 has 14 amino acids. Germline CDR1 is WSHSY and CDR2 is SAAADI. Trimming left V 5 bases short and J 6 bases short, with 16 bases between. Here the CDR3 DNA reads TGCGCCAGCAGTTATTCCCGGGACACCCATGGCTACACCTTC. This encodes CASSYSRDTHGYTF.